The 4 T cell receptor beta chains reported below all come from one sample, sequenced in a study of control samples from healthy donors and cancer patients. The data were produced by immunoSEQ multiplex PCR, yet TCRdb's version contains in-frame clones alone and is incomplete. The profile shows 350,000 to 450,000 clones, approximately 90% of them singletons. The source material was PBMCs. The receptors derive from a man aged 35-49 years with head and neck cancer.

The table lists this clone with a count of one. The CDR3 is CASSLGTSGYEQYF. The CDR3 DNA sequence: TGCGCCAGCAGCTTGGGGACTAGTGGCTACGAGCAGTACTTC. The rearrangement uses TRBV5-1 and TRBJ2-7; 7 bases agree with TRBD2. Germline CDR1 SGHRS, CDR2 YFSETQ. After removal of 0 bases from V and 3 bases from J, the junction contained 3 bases not matched to a gene. CDR3 size: 14 residues.

The gene calls are TRBV4-3 and TRBJ2-7; D uncertain. The V and J ends lost 1 base and 0 bases respectively, with 7 bases between them. The CDR3 spans 14 residues. Germline assignment: CDR1 LGHNA and CDR2 YSLEER. The CDR3 DNA reads as TGCGCCAGCAGCCAAGTGGACGGCTCCTACGAGCAGTACTTC. As protein: CASSQVDGSYEQYF.

The V gene is TRBV30, the J gene TRBJ2-7; no definite D call. The V end was cut by 8 bases, the J end by 0 bases, with 14 bases between. The CDR3 has 13 residues. The germline V gene encodes CDR1 GTSNPN and CDR2 SVGIG (reference sequence). Here the CDR3 DNA reads TGTGCCCGGACGGCCCATAACTCCTACGAGCAGTACTTC. This encodes CARTAHNSYEQYF.

V and J are TRBV25-1 and TRBJ1-2; tentative D call: TRBD1 (6 bases). The CDR3 has 12 amino acids. The V end was cut by 8 bases, the J end by 5 bases, with 12 bases between. Germline lookup yields CDR1 MGHDK and CDR2 SYGVNS. The CDR3 DNA sequence: TGTGCCAGCCGCGAGGGGGTGTATGGCTACACCTTC. Its translation: CASREGVYGYTF.